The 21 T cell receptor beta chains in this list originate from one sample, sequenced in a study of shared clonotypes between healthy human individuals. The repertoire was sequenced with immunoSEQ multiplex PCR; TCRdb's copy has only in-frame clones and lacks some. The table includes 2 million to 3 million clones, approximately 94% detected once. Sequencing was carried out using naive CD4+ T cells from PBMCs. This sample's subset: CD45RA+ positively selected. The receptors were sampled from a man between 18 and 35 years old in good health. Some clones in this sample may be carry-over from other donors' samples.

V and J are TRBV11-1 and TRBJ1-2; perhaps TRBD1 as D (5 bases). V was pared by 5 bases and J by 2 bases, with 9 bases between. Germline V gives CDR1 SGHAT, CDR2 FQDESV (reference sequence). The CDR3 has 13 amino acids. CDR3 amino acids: CASSPGLNYGYTF. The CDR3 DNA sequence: TGTGCCAGCAGCCCAGGGCTGAACTATGGCTACACCTTC.

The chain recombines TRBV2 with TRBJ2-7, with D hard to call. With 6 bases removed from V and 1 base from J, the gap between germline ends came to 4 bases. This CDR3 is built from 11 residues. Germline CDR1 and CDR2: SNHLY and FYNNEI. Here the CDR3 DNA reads TGTGCCAGCAGGGAATCCTACGAGCAGTACTTC. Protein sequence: CASRESYEQYF. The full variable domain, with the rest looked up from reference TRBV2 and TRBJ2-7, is EPEVTQTPSHQVTQMGQEVILRCVPISNHLYFYWYRQILGQKVEFLVSFYNNEISEKSEIFDDQFSVERPDGSNFTLKIRSTKLEDSAMYFCASRESYEQYFGPGTRLTVT.

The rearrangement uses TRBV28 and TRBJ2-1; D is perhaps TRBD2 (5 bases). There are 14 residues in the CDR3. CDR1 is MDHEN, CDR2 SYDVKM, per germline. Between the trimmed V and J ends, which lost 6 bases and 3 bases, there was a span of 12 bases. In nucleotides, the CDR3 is TGTGCCAGCAGCTCTCCTACTAGCTACAATGAGCAGTTCTTC. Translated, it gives CASSSPTSYNEQFF.

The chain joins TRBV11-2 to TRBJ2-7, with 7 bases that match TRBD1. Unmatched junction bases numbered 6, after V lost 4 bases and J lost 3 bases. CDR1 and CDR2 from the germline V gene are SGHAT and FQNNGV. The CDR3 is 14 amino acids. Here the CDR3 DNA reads TGTGCCAGCAGCTACCGGACAGGCTTCTACGAGCAGTACTTC. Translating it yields CASSYRTGFYEQYF.

The CDR3 sequence: CASSIWDRVTVKLFF. The CDR3 coding sequence is TGTGCCAGCAGTATTTGGGACAGGGTGACTGTTAAACTGTTTTTT. This chain links TRBV6-1 with TRBJ1-4; 9 bases align to TRBD1. The CDR3 covers 15 residues. Trimming took 5 bases from V and 11 from J; bases not matched to a gene: 12. Per germline, CDR1 MNHNS and CDR2 SASEGT.

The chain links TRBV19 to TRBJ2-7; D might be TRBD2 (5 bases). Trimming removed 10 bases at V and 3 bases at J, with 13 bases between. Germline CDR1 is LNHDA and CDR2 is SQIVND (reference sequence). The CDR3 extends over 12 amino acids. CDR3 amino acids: CATRDRLYEQYF. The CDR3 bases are TGTGCCACTCGGGATCGCCTCTACGAGCAGTACTTC.

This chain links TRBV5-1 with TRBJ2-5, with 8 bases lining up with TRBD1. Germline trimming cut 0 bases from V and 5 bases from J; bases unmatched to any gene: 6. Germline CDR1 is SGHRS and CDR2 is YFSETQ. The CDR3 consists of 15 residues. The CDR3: CASSLGQGNPETQYF. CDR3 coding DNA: TGCGCCAGCAGCTTGGGACAGGGGAATCCCGAGACCCAGTACTTC.

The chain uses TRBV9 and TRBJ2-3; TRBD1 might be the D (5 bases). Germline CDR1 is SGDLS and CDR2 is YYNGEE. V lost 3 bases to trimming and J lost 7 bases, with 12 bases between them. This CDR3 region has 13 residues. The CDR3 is CASSAMQGNTQYF. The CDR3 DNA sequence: TGTGCCAGCAGCGCAATGCAGGGTAATACGCAGTATTTT.

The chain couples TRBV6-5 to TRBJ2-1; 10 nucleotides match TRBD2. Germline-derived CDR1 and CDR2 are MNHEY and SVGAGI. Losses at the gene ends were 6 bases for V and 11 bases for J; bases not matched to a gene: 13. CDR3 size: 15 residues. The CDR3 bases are TGTGCCAGCAGCCCTTCCCCCCTAGCGGGAGTCCAGCAGTTCTTC. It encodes CASSPSPLAGVQQFF.

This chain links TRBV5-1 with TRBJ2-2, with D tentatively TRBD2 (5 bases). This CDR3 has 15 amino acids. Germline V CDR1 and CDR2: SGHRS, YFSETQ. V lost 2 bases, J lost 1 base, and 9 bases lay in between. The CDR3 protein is CASSLLGKNTGELFF. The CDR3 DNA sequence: TGCGCCAGCAGCTTACTAGGGAAGAACACCGGGGAGCTGTTTTTT.

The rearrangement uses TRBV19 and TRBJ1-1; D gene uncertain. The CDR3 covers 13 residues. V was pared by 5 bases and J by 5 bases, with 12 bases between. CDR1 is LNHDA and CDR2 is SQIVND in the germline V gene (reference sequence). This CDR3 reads CASSAADKTEAFF. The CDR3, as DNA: TGTGCCAGTAGTGCCGCCGATAAGACTGAAGCTTTCTTT.

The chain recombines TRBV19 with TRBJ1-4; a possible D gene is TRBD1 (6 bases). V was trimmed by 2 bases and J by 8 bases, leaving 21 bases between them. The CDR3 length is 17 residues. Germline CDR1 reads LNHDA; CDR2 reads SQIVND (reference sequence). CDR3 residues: CASSINGRGHIGEKLFF. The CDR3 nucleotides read TGTGCCAGTAGTATAAACGGCAGGGGTCACATTGGGGAAAAACTGTTTTTT.

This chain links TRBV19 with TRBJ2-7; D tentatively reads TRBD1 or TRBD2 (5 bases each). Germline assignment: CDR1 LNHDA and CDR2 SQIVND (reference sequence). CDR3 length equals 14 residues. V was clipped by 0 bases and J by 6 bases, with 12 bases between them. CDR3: CASSIEGPNSEQYF. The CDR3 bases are TGTGCCAGTAGTATAGAGGGACCGAACTCCGAGCAGTACTTC. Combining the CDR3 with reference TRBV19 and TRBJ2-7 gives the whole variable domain DGGITQSPKYLFRKEGQNVTLSCEQNLNHDAMYWYRQDPGQGLRLIYYSQIVNDFQKGDIAEGYSVSREKKESFPLTVTSAQKNPTAFYLCASSIEGPNSEQYFGPGTRLTVT.

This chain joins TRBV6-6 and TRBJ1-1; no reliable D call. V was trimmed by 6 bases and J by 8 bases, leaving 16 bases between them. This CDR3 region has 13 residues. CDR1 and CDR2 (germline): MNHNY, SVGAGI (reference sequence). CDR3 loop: CASRPGPGPEAFF. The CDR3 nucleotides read TGTGCCAGCAGACCCGGACCGGGCCCAGAAGCTTTCTTT.

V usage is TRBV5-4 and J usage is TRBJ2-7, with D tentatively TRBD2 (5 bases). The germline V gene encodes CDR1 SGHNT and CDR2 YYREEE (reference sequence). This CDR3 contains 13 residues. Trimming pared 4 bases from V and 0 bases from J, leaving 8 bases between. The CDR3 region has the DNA TGTGCCAGCAGCGGAGGTAACTCCTACGAGCAGTACTTC. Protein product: CASSGGNSYEQYF.

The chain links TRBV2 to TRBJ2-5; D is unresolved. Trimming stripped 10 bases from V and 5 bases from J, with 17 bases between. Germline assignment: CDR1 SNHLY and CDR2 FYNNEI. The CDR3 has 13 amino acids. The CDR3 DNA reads TGTGCCACCGGTCTCCAAAAGGCGGAGACCCAGTACTTC. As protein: CATGLQKAETQYF.

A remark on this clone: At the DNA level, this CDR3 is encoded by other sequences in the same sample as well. The DNA for the CDR3 is TGCGCCAGCAGCTTACCATCCTACGAGCAGTACTTC. Protein sequence: CASSLPSYEQYF. The V and J genes are TRBV5-1 and TRBJ2-7, with D unresolved. V dropped 2 bases and J dropped 1 base, with 4 bases sitting between them. CDR1 is SGHRS and CDR2 is YFSETQ in the germline V gene. CDR3 length: 12 amino acids.

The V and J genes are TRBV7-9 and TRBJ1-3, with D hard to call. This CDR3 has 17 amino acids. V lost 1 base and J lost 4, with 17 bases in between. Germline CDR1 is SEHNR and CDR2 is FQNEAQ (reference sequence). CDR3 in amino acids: CASSLGTGNPSGNTIYF. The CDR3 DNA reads TGTGCCAGCAGCTTAGGGACTGGGAACCCATCCGGAAACACCATATATTTT.

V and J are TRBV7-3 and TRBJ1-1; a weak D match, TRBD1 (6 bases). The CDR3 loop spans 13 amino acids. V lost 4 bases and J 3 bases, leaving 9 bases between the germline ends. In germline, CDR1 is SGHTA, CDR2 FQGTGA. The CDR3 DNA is TGTGCCAGCAGCTCCAACAGGGACACTGAAGCTTTCTTT. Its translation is CASSSNRDTEAFF.

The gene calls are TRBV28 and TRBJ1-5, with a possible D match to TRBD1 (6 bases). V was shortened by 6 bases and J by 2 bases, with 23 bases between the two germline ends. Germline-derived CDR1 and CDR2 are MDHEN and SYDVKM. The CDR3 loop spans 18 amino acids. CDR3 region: CASSLGGGGQPRNQPQHF. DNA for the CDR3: TGTGCCAGCAGCTTAGGGGGAGGGGGGCAACCTCGCAATCAGCCCCAGCATTTT.

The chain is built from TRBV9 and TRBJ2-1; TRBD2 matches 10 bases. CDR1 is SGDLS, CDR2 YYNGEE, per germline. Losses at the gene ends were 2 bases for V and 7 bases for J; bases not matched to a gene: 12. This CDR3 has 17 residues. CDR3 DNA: TGTGCCAGCAGCGTGAGTCCAGCGGGAGGGCTTATGAATGAGCAGTTCTTC. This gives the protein CASSVSPAGGLMNEQFF.